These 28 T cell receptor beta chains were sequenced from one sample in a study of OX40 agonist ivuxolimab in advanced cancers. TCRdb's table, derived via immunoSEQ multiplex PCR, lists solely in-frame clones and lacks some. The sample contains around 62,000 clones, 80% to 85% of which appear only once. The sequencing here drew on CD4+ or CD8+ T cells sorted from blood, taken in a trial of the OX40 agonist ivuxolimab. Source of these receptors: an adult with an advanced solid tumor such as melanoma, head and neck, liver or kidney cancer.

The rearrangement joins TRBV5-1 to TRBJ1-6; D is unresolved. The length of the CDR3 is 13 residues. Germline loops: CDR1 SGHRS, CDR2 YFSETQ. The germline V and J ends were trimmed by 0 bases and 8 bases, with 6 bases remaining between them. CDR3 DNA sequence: TGCGCCAGCAGCTTGGCCCGGGATTCACCCCTCCACTTT. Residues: CASSLARDSPLHF.

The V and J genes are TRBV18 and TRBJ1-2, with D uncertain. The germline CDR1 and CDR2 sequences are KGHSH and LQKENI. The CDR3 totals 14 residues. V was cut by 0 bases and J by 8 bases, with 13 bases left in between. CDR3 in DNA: TGTGCCAGCTCACCACCAAGCCGCGCAGGAGGCTACACCTTC. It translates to CASSPPSRAGGYTF.

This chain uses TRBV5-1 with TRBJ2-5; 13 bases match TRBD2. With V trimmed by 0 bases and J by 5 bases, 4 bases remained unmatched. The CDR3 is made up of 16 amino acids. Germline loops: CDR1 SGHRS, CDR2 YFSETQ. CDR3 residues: CASSLGGLAGMETQYF. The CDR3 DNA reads TGCGCCAGCAGCTTGGGGGGACTAGCGGGGATGGAGACCCAGTACTTC.

CDR3 protein: CASSLISGYEQYF. CDR3 nucleotide sequence: TGCGCCAGCAGCCTTATATCGGGGTACGAGCAGTACTTC. The V call is TRBV5-1, the J call TRBJ2-7; tentative D call: TRBD2 (5 bases). Deletions cut 4 bases from V and 4 bases from J, with 12 bases between. Germline CDR1 SGHRS, CDR2 YFSETQ. The CDR3 is 13 amino acids.

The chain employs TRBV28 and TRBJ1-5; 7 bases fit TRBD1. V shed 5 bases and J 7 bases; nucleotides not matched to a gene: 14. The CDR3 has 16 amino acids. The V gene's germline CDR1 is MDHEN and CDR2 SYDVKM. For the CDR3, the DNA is TGTGCCAGCAGTCCCACGTCGCCAGGGGGTGGGCAGCCCCAGCATTTT. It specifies CASSPTSPGGGQPQHF.

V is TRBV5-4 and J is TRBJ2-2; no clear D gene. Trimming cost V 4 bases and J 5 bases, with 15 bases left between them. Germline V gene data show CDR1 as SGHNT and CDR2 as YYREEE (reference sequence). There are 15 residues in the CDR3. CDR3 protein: CASSPVNKGTGELFF. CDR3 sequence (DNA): TGTGCCAGCAGCCCCGTAAATAAGGGTACCGGGGAGCTGTTTTTT.

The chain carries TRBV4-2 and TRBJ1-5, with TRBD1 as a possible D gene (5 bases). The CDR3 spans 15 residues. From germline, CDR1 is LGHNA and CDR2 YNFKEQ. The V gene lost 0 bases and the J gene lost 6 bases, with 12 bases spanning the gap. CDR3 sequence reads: CASSQDGAGGQPQHF. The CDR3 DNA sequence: TGTGCCAGCAGCCAAGATGGGGCGGGGGGTCAGCCCCAGCATTTT.

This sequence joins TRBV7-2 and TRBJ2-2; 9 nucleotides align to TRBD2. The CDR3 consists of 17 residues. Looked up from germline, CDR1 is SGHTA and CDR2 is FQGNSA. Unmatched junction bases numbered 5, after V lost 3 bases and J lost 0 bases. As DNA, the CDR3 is TGTGCCAGCAGCTTGCCCTTAGCGGGGGCGAACACCGGGGAGCTGTTTTTT. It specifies CASSLPLAGANTGELFF.

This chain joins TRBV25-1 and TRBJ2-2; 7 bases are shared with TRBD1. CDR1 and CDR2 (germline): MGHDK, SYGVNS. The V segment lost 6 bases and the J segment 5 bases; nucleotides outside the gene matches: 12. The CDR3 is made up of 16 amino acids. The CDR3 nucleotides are TGTGCCAGCAGAGCCAAGACAGGGTCGGGGACCGGGGAGCTGTTTTTT. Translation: CASRAKTGSGTGELFF. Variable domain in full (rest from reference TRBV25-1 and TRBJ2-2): EADIYQTPRYLVIGTGKKITLECSQTMGHDKMYWYQQDPGMELHLIHYSYGVNSTEKGDLSSESTVSRIRTEHFPLTLESARPSHTSQYLCASRAKTGSGTGELFFGEGSRLTVL.

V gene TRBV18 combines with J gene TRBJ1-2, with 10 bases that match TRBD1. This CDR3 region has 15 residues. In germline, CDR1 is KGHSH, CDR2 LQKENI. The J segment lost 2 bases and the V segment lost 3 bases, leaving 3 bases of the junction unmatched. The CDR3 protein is CASSPGTGVNYGYTF. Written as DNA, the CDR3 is TGTGCCAGCTCACCTGGGACAGGGGTAAACTATGGCTACACCTTC.

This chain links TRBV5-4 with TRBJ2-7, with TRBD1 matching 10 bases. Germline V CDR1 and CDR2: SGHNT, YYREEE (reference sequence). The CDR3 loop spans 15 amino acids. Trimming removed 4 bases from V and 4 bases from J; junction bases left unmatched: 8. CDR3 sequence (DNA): TGTGCCAGCAGCCCGGGACAGGGGATGGGGTACGAGCAGTACTTC. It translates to CASSPGQGMGYEQYF.

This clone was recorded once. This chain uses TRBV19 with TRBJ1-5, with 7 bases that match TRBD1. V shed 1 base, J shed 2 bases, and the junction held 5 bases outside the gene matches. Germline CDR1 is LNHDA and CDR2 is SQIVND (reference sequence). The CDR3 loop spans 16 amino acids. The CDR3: CASSIAGGIRNQPQHF. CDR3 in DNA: TGTGCCAGTAGTATAGCAGGGGGTATTCGCAATCAGCCCCAGCATTTT.

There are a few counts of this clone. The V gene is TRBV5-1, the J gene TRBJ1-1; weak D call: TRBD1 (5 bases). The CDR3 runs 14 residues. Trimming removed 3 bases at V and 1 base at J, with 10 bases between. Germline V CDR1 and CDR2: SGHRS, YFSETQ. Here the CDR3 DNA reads TGCGCCAGCAGCTCTAATACAGGGAACACTGAAGCTTTCTTT. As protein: CASSSNTGNTEAFF.

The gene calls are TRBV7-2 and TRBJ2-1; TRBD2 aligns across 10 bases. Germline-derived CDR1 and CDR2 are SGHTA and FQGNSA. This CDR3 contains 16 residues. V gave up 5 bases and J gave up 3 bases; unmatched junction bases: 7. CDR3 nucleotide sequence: TGTGCCAGCAGCGTAGGAGCGGGGGGGGGCTACAATGAGCAGTTCTTC. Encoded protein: CASSVGAGGGYNEQFF.

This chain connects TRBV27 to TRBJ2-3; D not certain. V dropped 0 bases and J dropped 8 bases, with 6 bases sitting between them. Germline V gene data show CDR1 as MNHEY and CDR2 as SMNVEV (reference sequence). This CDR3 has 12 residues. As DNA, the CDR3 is TGTGCCAGCAGTTTATCCATCGGTACGCAGTATTTT. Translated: CASSLSIGTQYF.

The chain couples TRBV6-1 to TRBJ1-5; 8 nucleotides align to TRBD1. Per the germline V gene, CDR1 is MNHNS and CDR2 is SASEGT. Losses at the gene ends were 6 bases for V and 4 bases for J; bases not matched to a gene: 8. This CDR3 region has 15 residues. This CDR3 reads CASRYTTGGNQPQHF. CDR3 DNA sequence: TGTGCCAGCAGATACACAACAGGGGGGAATCAGCCCCAGCATTTT.

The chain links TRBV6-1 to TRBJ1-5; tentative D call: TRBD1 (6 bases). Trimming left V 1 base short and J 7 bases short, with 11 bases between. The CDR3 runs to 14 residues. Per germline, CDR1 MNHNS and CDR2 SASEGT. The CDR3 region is CASSEVRGIQPQHF. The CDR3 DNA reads TGTGCCAGCAGTGAAGTCAGGGGAATACAGCCCCAGCATTTT.

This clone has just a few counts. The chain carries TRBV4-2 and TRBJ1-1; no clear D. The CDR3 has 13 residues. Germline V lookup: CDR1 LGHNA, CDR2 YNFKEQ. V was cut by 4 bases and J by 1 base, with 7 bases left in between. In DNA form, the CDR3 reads TGTGCCAGCAGCCCCGACCAGAACACTGAAGCTTTCTTT. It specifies CASSPDQNTEAFF.

CDR3 bases: TGTGCCAGCTCACCGACTAGCGGGCCCCAAGAGACCCAGTACTTC. Its protein is CASSPTSGPQETQYF. This chain links TRBV18 with TRBJ2-5; TRBD2 aligns across 10 bases. After removal of 3 bases from V and 1 base from J, the junction contained 2 bases not matched to a gene. The CDR3 extends over 15 amino acids. Germline loops: CDR1 KGHSH, CDR2 LQKENI. The full variable domain, in which reference TRBV18 and TRBJ2-5 provide the parts outside the CDR3, is NAGVMQNPRHLVRRRGQEARLRCSPMKGHSHVYWYRQLPEEGLKFMVYLQKENIIDESGMPKERFSAEFPKEGPSILRIQQVVRGDSAAYFCASSPTSGPQETQYFGPGTRLLVL.

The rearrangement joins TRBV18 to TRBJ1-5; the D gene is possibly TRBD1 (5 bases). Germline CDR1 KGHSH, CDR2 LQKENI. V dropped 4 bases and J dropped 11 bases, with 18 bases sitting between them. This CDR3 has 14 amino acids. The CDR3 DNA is TGTGCCAGCTCACTCGAAAGAGGAGCGGGGGCCCAGCATTTT. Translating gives CASSLERGAGAQHF.

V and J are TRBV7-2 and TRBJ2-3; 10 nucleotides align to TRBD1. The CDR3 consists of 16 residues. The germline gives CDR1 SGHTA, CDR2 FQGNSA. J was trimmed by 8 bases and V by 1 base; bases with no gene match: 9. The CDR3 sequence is CASSLEPGQGTSTQYF. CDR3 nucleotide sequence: TGTGCCAGCAGCTTAGAGCCGGGACAGGGGACGAGTACGCAGTATTTT. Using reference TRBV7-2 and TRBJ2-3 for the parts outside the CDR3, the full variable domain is GAGVSQSPSNKVTEKGKDVELRCDPISGHTALYWYRQSLGQGLEFLIYFQGNSAPDKSGLPSDRFSAERTGGSVSTLTIQRTQQEDSAVYLCASSLEPGQGTSTQYFGPGTRLTVL.

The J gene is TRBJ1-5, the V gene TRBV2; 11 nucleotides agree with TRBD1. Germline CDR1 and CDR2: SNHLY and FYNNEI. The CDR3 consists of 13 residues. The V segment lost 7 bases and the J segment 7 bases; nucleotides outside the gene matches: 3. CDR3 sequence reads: CASNWDRGQPQHF. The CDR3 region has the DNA TGTGCCAGCAACTGGGACAGGGGGCAGCCCCAGCATTTT.

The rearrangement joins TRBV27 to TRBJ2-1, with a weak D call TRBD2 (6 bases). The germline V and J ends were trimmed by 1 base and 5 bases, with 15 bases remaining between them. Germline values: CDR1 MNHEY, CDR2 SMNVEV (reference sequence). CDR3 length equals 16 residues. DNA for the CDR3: TGTGCCAGCAGTTTATTTATTAGCGGAGGAAACAATGAGCAGTTCTTC. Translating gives CASSLFISGGNNEQFF.

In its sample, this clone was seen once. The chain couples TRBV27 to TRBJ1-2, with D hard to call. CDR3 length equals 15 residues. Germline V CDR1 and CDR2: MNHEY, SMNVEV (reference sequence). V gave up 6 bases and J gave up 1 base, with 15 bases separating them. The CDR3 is CASRETASINYGYTF. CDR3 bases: TGTGCCAGCAGGGAAACAGCTTCTATTAACTATGGCTACACCTTC.

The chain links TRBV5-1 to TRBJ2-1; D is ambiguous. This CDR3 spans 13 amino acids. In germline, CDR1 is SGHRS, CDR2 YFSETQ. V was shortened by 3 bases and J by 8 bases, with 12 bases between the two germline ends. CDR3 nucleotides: TGCGCCAGCAGCTGGGCTGGCGCTGATGAGCAGTTCTTC. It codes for CASSWAGADEQFF. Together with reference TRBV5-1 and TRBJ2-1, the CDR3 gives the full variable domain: KAGVTQTPRYLIKTRGQQVTLSCSPISGHRSVSWYQQTPGQGLQFLFEYFSETQRNKGNFPGRFSGRQFSNSRSEMNVSTLELGDSALYLCASSWAGADEQFFGPGTRLTVL.

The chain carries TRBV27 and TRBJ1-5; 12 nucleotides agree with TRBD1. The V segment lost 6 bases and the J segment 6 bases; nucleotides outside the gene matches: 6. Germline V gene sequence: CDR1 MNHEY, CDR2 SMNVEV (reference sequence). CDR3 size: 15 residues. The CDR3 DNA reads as TGTGCCAGCAGCCCGGGACAGGGGGCAACTCAGCCCCAGCATTTT. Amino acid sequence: CASSPGQGATQPQHF.

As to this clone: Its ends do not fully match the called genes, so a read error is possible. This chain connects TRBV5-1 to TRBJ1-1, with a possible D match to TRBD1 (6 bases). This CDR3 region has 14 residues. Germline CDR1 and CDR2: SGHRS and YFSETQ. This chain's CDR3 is CASRSQTGNAEAFF. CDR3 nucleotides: TGCGCCAGCAGGAGCCAAACAGGGAACGCTGAAGCTTTCTTT.

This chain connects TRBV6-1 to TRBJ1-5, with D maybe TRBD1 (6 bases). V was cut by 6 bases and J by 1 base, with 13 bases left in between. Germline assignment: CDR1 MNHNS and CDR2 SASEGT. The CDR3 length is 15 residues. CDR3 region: CASRAGAPSNQPQHF. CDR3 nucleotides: TGTGCCAGCAGGGCGGGGGCCCCCAGCAATCAGCCCCAGCATTTT.